A single sample is the source of the 32 T cell receptor beta chains below, sequenced in a study of OX40 agonist ivuxolimab in advanced cancers. Using immunoSEQ multiplex PCR, the repertoire was profiled, and TCRdb retains in-frame clones only, with some absent. The sample lists about 77,000 clones; roughly 90% were seen once. Specimen: CD4+ or CD8+ T cells sorted from blood, collected in a trial of the OX40 agonist ivuxolimab. These receptors all come from an adult with an advanced solid tumor such as melanoma, head and neck, liver or kidney cancer.

This rearrangement joins TRBV28 to TRBJ2-2; D is unclear. V gave up 8 bases and J gave up 1 base, with 11 bases separating them. The CDR3 has 14 residues. CDR1 and CDR2 (germline): MDHEN, SYDVKM. The CDR3: CASAKAGNTGELFF. The CDR3 DNA is TGTGCCAGCGCCAAGGCCGGGAACACCGGGGAGCTGTTTTTT.

The V gene is TRBV19, the J gene TRBJ2-7, with 9 bases fitting TRBD1. V lost 6 bases, J lost 4 bases, and 16 bases stayed unmatched. CDR3 length: 17 residues. Germline CDR1 reads LNHDA; CDR2 reads SQIVND (reference sequence). CDR3 residues: CASSWGASQGAGYEQYF. In nucleotides, the CDR3 is TGTGCCAGTAGCTGGGGGGCATCACAGGGGGCCGGGTACGAGCAGTACTTC.

The CDR3 coding sequence is TGTGCCAGCAGTCCTTCGGGACTAATAAGGAAGACCCAGTACTTC. Translated, it gives CASSPSGLIRKTQYF. The chain uses TRBV28 and TRBJ2-5; 7 bases are shared with TRBD2. Germline CDR1 reads MDHEN; CDR2 reads SYDVKM. The CDR3 consists of 15 residues. The J segment lost 6 bases and the V segment lost 5 bases, leaving 12 bases of the junction unmatched. Full variable domain (outside the CDR3, taken from reference TRBV28 and TRBJ2-5): DVKVTQSSRYLVKRTGEKVFLECVQDMDHENMFWYRQDPGLGLRLIYFSYDVKMKEKGDIPEGYSVSREKKERFSLILESASTNQTSMYLCASSPSGLIRKTQYFGPGTRLLVL.

In DNA, the CDR3 is TGTGCCAGCAGTTGGCAGGGGGCTTATGGCTACACCTTC. It translates to CASSWQGAYGYTF. V usage is TRBV6-5 and J usage is TRBJ1-2; 8 bases fit TRBD1. Germline V lookup: CDR1 MNHEY, CDR2 SVGAGI. J lost 5 bases, V lost 4 bases, and 3 bases had no gene match. The CDR3 runs to 13 residues.

This clone was seen only once. CDR3 region: CASSHPDGGGNTEAFF. DNA of the CDR3: TGCGCCAGCAGCCATCCCGACGGGGGGGGGAACACTGAAGCTTTCTTT. The gene calls are TRBV4-1 and TRBJ1-1, with a weak D call TRBD1 (5 bases). The CDR3 runs 16 residues. V shed 3 bases and J shed 1 base, with 15 bases lying between them. The germline V gene encodes CDR1 MGHRA and CDR2 YSYEKL.

The chain is built from TRBV19 and TRBJ2-4; TRBD1 might be the D (5 bases). V was trimmed by 7 bases and J by 16 bases, leaving 17 bases between them. This CDR3 region has 11 residues. Per germline, CDR1 LNHDA and CDR2 SQIVND (reference sequence). This chain's CDR3 is CASTSGFSPYF. CDR3 sequence (DNA): TGTGCCAGTACCTCAGGGTTCTCACCCTACTTC.

The chain carries TRBV7-2 and TRBJ2-7; 12 bases line up with TRBD2. V dropped 5 bases and J dropped 4; count of bases not matched to a gene: 6. This CDR3 has 15 amino acids. CDR1 and CDR2 (germline): SGHTA, FQGNSA. CDR3 nucleotide sequence: TGTGCCAGCAGCATCCGACTAGCGGGAGAATACGAGCAGTACTTC. Translation gives CASSIRLAGEYEQYF.

CDR3 DNA sequence: TGCGCCAGCACGCCGGGACAGGTTCACACTGAAGCTTTCTTT. This sequence encodes CASTPGQVHTEAFF. The rearrangement links TRBV5-1 to TRBJ1-1; 8 bases fit TRBD1. Germline CDR1 SGHRS, CDR2 YFSETQ. J gave up 3 bases and V 6 bases, and 7 bases lay outside the gene matches. This CDR3 spans 14 amino acids.

This clone was recorded once. This rearrangement joins TRBV5-4 to TRBJ2-1; possible D gene TRBD2, 6 bases. The CDR3 is 15 residues long. Trimming removed 4 bases from V and 2 bases from J, with 13 bases in between. Germline V CDR1 and CDR2: SGHNT, YYREEE (reference sequence). The CDR3 region has the DNA TGTGCCAGCAGCCCCGCTAGCGTGGCCTACAATGAGCAGTTCTTC. Amino acids: CASSPASVAYNEQFF.

The J gene is TRBJ2-2, the V gene TRBV2, with D maybe TRBD2 (6 bases). Per germline, CDR1 SNHLY and CDR2 FYNNEI. This CDR3 has 15 residues. The ends were cut back, 2 bases at V and 4 bases at J, with 11 bases in the middle. CDR3 region: CASSEPPGGTGELFF. As DNA, the CDR3 is TGTGCCAGCAGTGAACCCCCCGGGGGCACCGGGGAGCTGTTTTTT. Looking up the rest from reference TRBV2 and TRBJ2-2 gives the full variable domain: EPEVTQTPSHQVTQMGQEVILRCVPISNHLYFYWYRQILGQKVEFLVSFYNNEISEKSEIFDDQFSVERPDGSNFTLKIRSTKLEDSAMYFCASSEPPGGTGELFFGEGSRLTVL.

This chain links TRBV9 with TRBJ1-1, with D hard to call. V lost 3 bases, J lost 1 base, and 7 bases lay in between. Germline CDR1 reads SGDLS; CDR2 reads YYNGEE. CDR3 size: 13 residues. CDR3 sequence reads: CASSGHRNTEAFF. The CDR3 DNA is TGTGCCAGCAGCGGTCACAGGAACACTGAAGCTTTCTTT. Combining the CDR3 with reference TRBV9 and TRBJ1-1 gives the whole variable domain DSGVTQTPKHLITATGQRVTLRCSPRSGDLSVYWYQQSLDQGLQFLIQYYNGEERAKGNILERFSAQQFPDLHSELNLSSLELGDSALYFCASSGHRNTEAFFGQGTRLTVV.

This rearrangement joins TRBV14 to TRBJ1-5; D is ambiguous. The CDR3 loop spans 12 amino acids. V was pared by 4 bases and J by 9 bases, with 10 bases between. Germline CDR1 reads SGHDN; CDR2 reads FVKESK. The CDR3 loop reads CASSLAKGPQHF. In nucleotides, the CDR3 is TGTGCCAGCAGCCTAGCTAAGGGGCCCCAGCATTTT.

The V call is TRBV11-1, the J call TRBJ2-5; a possible D gene is TRBD2 (6 bases). With 1 base removed from V and 6 bases from J, the gap between germline ends came to 18 bases. The CDR3 sequence is 16 residues long. CDR1 SGHAT and CDR2 FQDESV come from the germline V gene (reference sequence). The CDR3 coding sequence is TGTGCCAGCAGCTTAGAGGTTGGCGGGAAGACAAAGACCCAGTACTTC. It is translated as CASSLEVGGKTKTQYF.

This sequence joins TRBV6-5 and TRBJ2-7; D possibly corresponds to TRBD1 (6 bases). CDR3 size: 13 residues. Germline lookup yields CDR1 MNHEY and CDR2 SVGAGI. Trimming removed 8 bases from V and 5 bases from J, with 16 bases in between. Here the CDR3 DNA reads TGTGCCAGCTCACTCAGGGGTGTCGACGAGCAGTACTTC. It yields the protein CASSLRGVDEQYF.

The V call is TRBV5-1, the J call TRBJ2-7; D might be TRBD1 or TRBD2, each matching 6 bases. The V gene's germline CDR1 is SGHRS and CDR2 YFSETQ. This CDR3 contains 15 residues. V was shortened by 4 bases and J by 2 bases, with 16 bases between the two germline ends. The DNA for the CDR3 is TGCGCCAGCAGCCGCGGGGACATAATCACCTACGAGCAGTACTTC. This sequence encodes CASSRGDIITYEQYF.

J is TRBJ1-2 and V is TRBV6-5, with D unresolved. This CDR3 spans 13 amino acids. The germline gives CDR1 MNHEY, CDR2 SVGAGI. The V end lost 6 bases, the J end lost 2 bases, and 10 bases lay between the germline ends. The CDR3: CASRSSANYGYTF. The CDR3 DNA sequence: TGTGCCAGCAGATCTTCAGCCAACTATGGCTACACCTTC.

This sequence joins TRBV14 and TRBJ1-1; D gene unclear. V was trimmed by 3 bases and J by 1 base, leaving 12 bases between them. In germline, CDR1 is SGHDN, CDR2 FVKESK. The CDR3 extends over 15 amino acids. The CDR3 region is CASSQFWGGNTEAFF. CDR3 nucleotides: TGTGCCAGCAGCCAGTTTTGGGGAGGGAACACTGAAGCTTTCTTT. Combining the CDR3 with reference TRBV14 and TRBJ1-1 gives the whole variable domain EAGVTQFPSHSVIEKGQTVTLRCDPISGHDNLYWYRRVMGKEIKFLLHFVKESKQDESGMPNNRFLAERTGGTYSTLKVQPAELEDSGVYFCASSQFWGGNTEAFFGQGTRLTVV.

The chain is built from TRBV9 and TRBJ2-3; TRBD1 or TRBD2 may be the D gene (5 bases each). V lost 4 bases to trimming and J lost 2 bases, with 14 bases between them. Germline loops: CDR1 SGDLS, CDR2 YYNGEE. The CDR3 is 15 amino acids. The CDR3 here is CASSTGDPDTDTQYF. In nucleotides, the CDR3 is TGTGCCAGCAGCACTGGGGACCCCGACACAGATACGCAGTATTTT.

This chain uses TRBV10-3 with TRBJ2-5; TRBD2 matches 7 bases. Germline assignment: CDR1 ENHRY and CDR2 SYGVKD. V gave up 10 bases and J gave up 4 bases; unmatched junction bases: 12. The CDR3 is made up of 14 amino acids. The CDR3 nucleotides read TGTGCCACCGGCGGTTTGGCTAGCGGAGAGACCCAGTACTTC. Encoded protein: CATGGLASGETQYF.

This rearrangement joins TRBV4-2 to TRBJ2-1; 8 bases line up with TRBD1. The trim removed 0 bases at V and 3 bases at J, leaving 1 base unmatched. The germline V gene encodes CDR1 LGHNA and CDR2 YNFKEQ. The CDR3 is 15 residues long. The CDR3 is CASSQDRGLYNEQFF. As DNA, the CDR3 is TGTGCCAGCAGCCAAGACAGGGGGCTCTACAATGAGCAGTTCTTC.

This clone has only a few counts. The chain has TRBV25-1 and TRBJ1-2; possibly TRBD1 for D (6 bases). The germline V gene has CDR1 MGHDK and CDR2 SYGVNS. V lost 5 bases to trimming and J lost 4 bases, with 11 bases between them. CDR3 length: 13 residues. The CDR3 DNA is TGTGCCAGCAGTATTACAGGGACCTATGGCTACACCTTC. Encoded protein: CASSITGTYGYTF.

The chain recombines TRBV5-1 with TRBJ1-5; D is unclear. CDR3 length: 15 residues. V lost 5 bases and J 5 bases, leaving 17 bases between the germline ends. Per the germline V gene, CDR1 is SGHRS and CDR2 is YFSETQ. CDR3 region: CASSREGGFDQPQHF. The CDR3, as DNA: TGCGCCAGCAGTCGGGAGGGCGGATTCGATCAGCCCCAGCATTTT.

This rearrangement joins TRBV6-6 to TRBJ1-6, with D possibly matching TRBD1 (5 bases). V was trimmed by 5 bases and J by 5 bases, leaving 10 bases between them. The CDR3 is 14 amino acids. CDR1 and CDR2 (germline): MNHNY, SVGAGI (reference sequence). CDR3 loop: CASSGRGDNSPLHF. The CDR3 DNA reads as TGTGCCAGCAGTGGGAGGGGAGATAATTCACCCCTCCACTTT.

The V call is TRBV6-5, the J call TRBJ1-1; 8 nucleotides agree with TRBD1. Germline V gene lookup returns CDR1 MNHEY and CDR2 SVGAGI. CDR3 size: 14 residues. Trimming removed 8 bases from V and 2 bases from J; junction bases left unmatched: 7. In nucleotides, the CDR3 is TGTGCCAGCCGGACAGGGCAAATTAACACTGAAGCTTTCTTT. It yields the protein CASRTGQINTEAFF.

The chain uses TRBV18 and TRBJ2-7; D unclear. CDR1 and CDR2 (germline): KGHSH, LQKENI. This CDR3 comprises 14 residues. V was pared by 3 bases and J by 5 bases, with 14 bases between. In DNA, the CDR3 is TGTGCCAGCTCACCCGGGCCTCATCCGGACGAGCAGTACTTC. Its translation: CASSPGPHPDEQYF.

The J gene is TRBJ2-7, the V gene TRBV9; 7 nucleotides align to TRBD2. V shed 4 bases, J shed 2 bases, and the junction held 6 bases outside the gene matches. The CDR3 is 14 residues long. CDR1 and CDR2 (germline): SGDLS, YYNGEE. In nucleotides, the CDR3 is TGTGCCAGCAGCCCCTTTGGGACTACCTACGAGCAGTACTTC. Its translation: CASSPFGTTYEQYF.

The gene calls are TRBV28 and TRBJ1-1, with TRBD1 as a possible D gene (6 bases). CDR1 and CDR2 from the germline V gene are MDHEN and SYDVKM. The ends were cut back, 6 bases at V and 5 bases at J, with 19 bases in the middle. This CDR3 is built from 15 residues. CDR3: CASSTTLRGRTEAFF. CDR3 nucleotide sequence: TGTGCCAGCAGCACCACCCTTAGGGGGAGGACTGAAGCTTTCTTT. Together with reference TRBV28 and TRBJ1-1, the CDR3 gives the full variable domain: DVKVTQSSRYLVKRTGEKVFLECVQDMDHENMFWYRQDPGLGLRLIYFSYDVKMKEKGDIPEGYSVSREKKERFSLILESASTNQTSMYLCASSTTLRGRTEAFFGQGTRLTVV.

This rearrangement joins TRBV2 to TRBJ1-1; no firm D call. The germline V gene encodes CDR1 SNHLY and CDR2 FYNNEI. V lost 7 bases to trimming and J lost 4 bases, with 7 bases between them. The CDR3 runs to 11 residues. The CDR3 coding sequence is TGTGCCAGCATCGGGTTCACTGAAGCTTTCTTT. Translated: CASIGFTEAFF.

The V call is TRBV13, the J call TRBJ2-1; 14 bases fit TRBD2. The ends lost 5 bases at V and 1 base at J; junction bases unmatched: 25. This CDR3 is 24 amino acids long. Germline V CDR1 and CDR2: PRHDT, FYEKMQ (reference sequence). CDR3 loop: CASSLFISPFTGTSGRRSYNEQFF. DNA for the CDR3: TGTGCCAGCAGCCTCTTTATTTCCCCCTTTACCGGGACTAGCGGGAGAAGGTCCTACAATGAGCAGTTCTTC. The full variable domain, its missing parts supplied by reference TRBV13 and TRBJ2-1, is AAGVIQSPRHLIKEKRETATLKCYPIPRHDTVYWYQQGPGQDPQFLISFYEKMQSDKGSIPDRFSAQQFSDYHSELNMSSLELGDSALYFCASSLFISPFTGTSGRRSYNEQFFGPGTRLTVL.

The chain carries TRBV28 and TRBJ2-1; 7 nucleotides align to TRBD2. The CDR3 runs 15 residues. Germline lookup yields CDR1 MDHEN and CDR2 SYDVKM. The V segment lost 5 bases and the J segment 6 bases; nucleotides outside the gene matches: 10. The CDR3 sequence is CASSPYRTSRNEQFF. The CDR3 DNA is TGTGCCAGCAGTCCCTATCGGACTAGTCGCAATGAGCAGTTCTTC.

The genes are TRBV25-1 and TRBJ1-4; a weak D match, TRBD1 (6 bases). The germline V gene has CDR1 MGHDK and CDR2 SYGVNS. V shed 6 bases and J shed 8 bases, with 19 bases lying between them. CDR3 size: 15 residues. The CDR3 DNA is TGTGCCAGCAGGGGGGCACCCAGGAATCCCGAAAAACTGTTTTTT. Translation gives CASRGAPRNPEKLFF.

V and J are TRBV20-1 and TRBJ1-2; D ambiguous. The ends were cut back, 3 bases at V and 4 bases at J, with 6 bases in the middle. The germline CDR1 and CDR2 sequences are DFQATT and SNEGSKA (reference sequence). This CDR3 spans 11 amino acids. The DNA of the CDR3 is TGCAGTGCTAGCCACAGCTATGGCTACACCTTC. Its translation is CSASHSYGYTF.